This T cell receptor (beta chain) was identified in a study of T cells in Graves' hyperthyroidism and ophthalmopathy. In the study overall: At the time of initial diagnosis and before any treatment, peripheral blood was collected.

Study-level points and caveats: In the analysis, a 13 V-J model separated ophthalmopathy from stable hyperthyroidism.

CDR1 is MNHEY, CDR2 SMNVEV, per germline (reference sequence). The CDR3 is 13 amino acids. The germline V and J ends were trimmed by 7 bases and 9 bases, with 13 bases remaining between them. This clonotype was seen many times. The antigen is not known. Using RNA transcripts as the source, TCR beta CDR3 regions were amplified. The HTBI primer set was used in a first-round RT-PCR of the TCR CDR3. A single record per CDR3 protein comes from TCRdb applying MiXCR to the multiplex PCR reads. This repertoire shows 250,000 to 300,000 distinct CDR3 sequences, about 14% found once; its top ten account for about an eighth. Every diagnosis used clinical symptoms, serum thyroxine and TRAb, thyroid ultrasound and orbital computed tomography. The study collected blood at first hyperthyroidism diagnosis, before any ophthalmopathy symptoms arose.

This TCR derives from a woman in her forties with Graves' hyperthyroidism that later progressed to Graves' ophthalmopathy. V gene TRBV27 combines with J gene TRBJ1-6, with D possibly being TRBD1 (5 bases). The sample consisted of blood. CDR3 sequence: CASKNRSGSPLHF. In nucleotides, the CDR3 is TGTGCCAGCAAAAACAGGTCGGGTTCACCCCTCCACTTT.